The 18 T cell receptor beta chains presented below share a single source sample, sequenced in a study of blood T cell repertoires in COVID-19. Profiled with immunoSEQ multiplex PCR; TCRdb holds only in-frame clones, not every one. The repertoire holds approximately 230,000 clones, with around 88% as singletons. Sequenced sample: peripheral blood. These receptors originate from an elderly man with acute or convalescent COVID-19.

The V and J genes are TRBV5-8 and TRBJ1-5; 7 bases align to TRBD1. Losses at the gene ends were 4 bases for V and 1 base for J; bases not matched to a gene: 17. Germline CDR1 and CDR2: SGHTS and YDEGEE. The length of the CDR3 is 19 residues. The CDR3 here is CASSGRRGQLSSSNQPQHF. As DNA, the CDR3 is TGTGCCAGCAGCGGCAGGAGGGGACAGCTATCATCGAGCAATCAGCCCCAGCATTTT.

The genes are TRBV9 and TRBJ1-4; D unclear. The V and J ends lost 0 bases and 2 bases respectively, with 5 bases between them. This CDR3 is built from 14 residues. The V gene's germline CDR1 is SGDLS and CDR2 YYNGEE. The CDR3 region has the DNA TGTGCCAGCAGCGTAGCGGGGACTAATGAAAAACTGTTTTTT. It yields the protein CASSVAGTNEKLFF.

The chain recombines TRBV19 with TRBJ2-3; 9 nucleotides agree with TRBD1. V shed 5 bases, J shed 2 bases, and the junction held 5 bases outside the gene matches. The CDR3 consists of 15 residues. CDR1 and CDR2 (germline): LNHDA, SQIVND (reference sequence). The CDR3 DNA sequence: TGTGCCAGTAGTGGGGACAGGGCCCCCACAGATACGCAGTATTTT. As protein: CASSGDRAPTDTQYF.

The genes are TRBV28 and TRBJ1-6; D is ambiguous. This CDR3 contains 15 residues. Looked up from germline, CDR1 is MDHEN and CDR2 is SYDVKM. Trimming removed 5 bases from V and 10 bases from J, with 18 bases in between. The CDR3 here is CASSPLTRRGSPLHF. CDR3 in DNA: TGTGCCAGCAGTCCGTTGACCCGGCGAGGGTCACCCCTCCACTTT.

This sequence joins TRBV2 and TRBJ1-1; a weak D match, TRBD1 (6 bases). The CDR3 is 12 residues long. Deletions cut 3 bases from V and 10 bases from J, with 12 bases between. Germline loops: CDR1 SNHLY, CDR2 FYNNEI. CDR3 nucleotide sequence: TGTGCCAGCAGTGAGGGGGCAGGGAGAGCTTTCTTT. Amino acids: CASSEGAGRAFF.

This clone was seen a single time. The chain combines TRBV6-2 or TRBV6-3 with TRBJ2-7; 8 bases fit TRBD1. Germline V gene lookup returns CDR1 MNHEY and CDR2 SVGEGT. This CDR3 region has 16 residues. J gave up 4 bases and V 5 bases, and 13 bases lay outside the gene matches. The CDR3 region has the DNA TGTGCCAGCAGTACCCCAGGACAGGGAGTACGATACGAGCAGTACTTC. Translated: CASSTPGQGVRYEQYF.

The chain joins TRBV7-2 to TRBJ2-7, with D perhaps TRBD2 (8 bases). The V gene's germline CDR1 is SGHTA and CDR2 FQGNSA. The CDR3 is 15 residues long. V was trimmed by 4 bases and J by 6 bases, leaving 19 bases between them. CDR3 DNA sequence: TGTGCCAGCAGCTCGTCCGGGACTAGGGGGCTCGAGCAGTACTTC. It is translated as CASSSSGTRGLEQYF.

This sequence joins TRBV7-2 and TRBJ2-2; D is ambiguous. With 5 bases removed from V and 9 bases from J, the gap between germline ends came to 10 bases. CDR1 SGHTA and CDR2 FQGNSA come from the germline V gene. CDR3 length: 12 residues. DNA of the CDR3: TGTGCCAGCAGCCCACTCCTCCGGGAGCTGTTTTTT. Encoded protein: CASSPLLRELFF.

The J gene is TRBJ2-6, the V gene TRBV7-3; 9 bases align to TRBD1. This CDR3 comprises 14 residues. Germline CDR1 SGHTA, CDR2 FQGTGA. The junction had 7 bases not matched to a gene; V was cut back by 5 bases and J by 11 bases. CDR3 DNA sequence: TGTGCCAGCAGCCCGGACAGGGGAAGTCACGTCCTGACTTTC. This codes for CASSPDRGSHVLTF.

This chain uses TRBV11-2 with TRBJ2-6, with 7 bases identical to TRBD1. The V gene's germline CDR1 is SGHAT and CDR2 FQNNGV. With 4 bases clipped from V and 4 bases from J, the junction kept 7 bases outside the gene matches. This CDR3 comprises 16 residues. The CDR3 DNA sequence: TGTGCCAGCAGCTCCCCGACAGGGTCAGGGGCCAACGTCCTGACTTTC. This translates into CASSSPTGSGANVLTF.

The chain carries TRBV7-2 and TRBJ1-1; TRBD1 is a possible D gene (5 bases). This CDR3 region has 15 residues. The V end lost 1 base, the J end lost 1 base, and 10 bases lay between the germline ends. CDR1 and CDR2 from the germline V gene are SGHTA and FQGNSA. In DNA, the CDR3 is TGTGCCAGCAGCTTAGGTGGGGCAGGGAACACTGAAGCTTTCTTT. Protein sequence: CASSLGGAGNTEAFF.

The chain recombines TRBV6-1 with TRBJ1-4; tentatively, D is TRBD1 (5 bases). CDR1 and CDR2 from the germline V gene are MNHNS and SASEGT. V gave up 2 bases and J gave up 4 bases, with 8 bases separating them. CDR3 size: 14 residues. DNA for the CDR3: TGTGCCAGCAGTGAAAATAGGGGTAATGAAAAACTGTTTTTT. Residues: CASSENRGNEKLFF.

The chain has TRBV5-1 and TRBJ2-1, with D possibly TRBD1 on 6 matching bases. CDR3 length: 15 residues. Per germline, CDR1 SGHRS and CDR2 YFSETQ. The V end lost 1 base, the J end lost 9 bases, and 17 bases lay between the germline ends. In DNA form, the CDR3 reads TGCGCCAGCAGCTTGAACAGCCTACAAGGGGGTGAGCAGTTCTTC. It is translated as CASSLNSLQGGEQFF.

This clone was seen just once. This chain uses TRBV19 with TRBJ2-5; 8 bases fit TRBD2. The CDR3 spans 15 residues. J gave up 4 bases and V 5 bases, and 9 bases lay outside the gene matches. In germline, CDR1 is LNHDA, CDR2 SQIVND (reference sequence). The DNA of the CDR3 is TGTGCCAGTAGTTCATCGGGGGGGATGAGAGAGACCCAGTACTTC. It yields the protein CASSSSGGMRETQYF.

The chain joins TRBV5-1 to TRBJ1-1; D is unclear. CDR1 is SGHRS, CDR2 YFSETQ, per germline. The length of the CDR3 is 14 residues. V was clipped by 3 bases and J by 0 bases, with 9 bases between them. CDR3 residues: CASSSIAMNTEAFF. CDR3 sequence (DNA): TGCGCCAGCAGCTCTATAGCTATGAACACTGAAGCTTTCTTT.

The chain employs TRBV4-3 and TRBJ2-2; TRBD2 agrees at 10 bases. Germline CDR1 LGHNA, CDR2 YSLEER. The junction had 4 bases not matched to a gene; V was cut back by 2 bases and J by 4 bases. The CDR3 length is 16 residues. CDR3 in amino acids: CASSQQAGGRTGELFF. The CDR3 bases are TGCGCCAGCAGCCAACAAGCGGGGGGGCGCACCGGGGAGCTGTTTTTT.

The rearrangement uses TRBV29-1 and TRBJ1-2; 7 bases line up with TRBD1. The CDR3 extends over 13 amino acids. Germline CDR1 and CDR2: SQVTM and ANQGSEA. The V and J ends lost 6 bases and 6 bases, in that order; junction bases with no gene match: 10. CDR3 nucleotide sequence: TGCAGCGTGGGAAGGGACAGAACGGATGGCTACACCTTC. It codes for CSVGRDRTDGYTF.

This clone has just one count. The V call is TRBV5-4, the J call TRBJ2-7; TRBD2 might be the D (5 bases). Deletions cut 3 bases from V and 2 bases from J, with 15 bases between. The CDR3 has 15 residues. The germline V gene encodes CDR1 SGHNT and CDR2 YYREEE (reference sequence). CDR3 region: CASSSAGLSAYEQYF. The CDR3 DNA is TGTGCCAGCAGCTCGGCCGGACTTTCCGCCTACGAGCAGTACTTC. Together with reference TRBV5-4 and TRBJ2-7, the CDR3 gives the full variable domain: ETGVTQSPTHLIKTRGQQVTLRCSSQSGHNTVSWYQQALGQGPQFIFQYYREEENGRGNFPPRFSGLQFPNYSSELNVNALELDDSALYLCASSSAGLSAYEQYFGPGTRLTVT.